The clone carrying this T cell receptor (beta chain) was seen only once. What it binds is not known. The data stem from a study of cytomegalovirus exposure and HLA in healthy donors. Germline V gives CDR1 SEHNR, CDR2 FQNEAQ (reference sequence). The CDR3 contains 14 residues. The V end lost 5 bases, the J end lost 5 bases, and 15 bases lay between the germline ends. The PCR employed 60 Vbeta primers together with 13 Jbeta primers. Sequenced by immunoSEQ multiplex PCR; TCRdb stores in-frame clones only, minus some. The sample includes about 190,000 clones, roughly four fifths of them seen just once. Study-wide results and limits: 16,951 TCR beta sequences were associated with HLA alleles at 0.05 false discovery rate in a later analysis. CMV serostatus was the sole immune exposure data available.

The receptor comes from a woman aged 30 to 39 in good health and CMV-seropositive. The gene calls are TRBV7-9 and TRBJ2-5; TRBD2 is a possible D gene (6 bases). Sequencing was done on a sample of PBMCs. The chain's CDR3 is CASSQDAAGETQYF. Here the CDR3 DNA reads TGTGCCAGCAGCCAGGACGCCGCGGGGGAGACCCAGTACTTC.